This note documents a single T cell receptor beta chain sequence. This sample is drawn from a study of blood T cell repertoires in COVID-19. TCRdb's copy holds only in-frame clones and misses some; the assay was immunoSEQ multiplex PCR. The data contain 9,500 to 15,000 clones, roughly nine tenths of them singletons. The CDR3 is made up of 14 amino acids. Trimming took off 4 bases at V and 8 bases at J, with 15 bases between the two ends. Germline CDR1 is SGHRS and CDR2 is YFSETQ. This receptor was obtained from a man aged 65 to 79 with active COVID-19. Input material: peripheral blood. The gene calls are TRBV5-1 and TRBJ1-4; tentative D call: TRBD1 (6 bases). CDR3 sequence: CASSRSSTGEKLFF. In DNA form, the CDR3 reads TGCGCCAGCAGCCGGTCCTCAACAGGGGAAAAACTGTTTTTT.